This T cell receptor beta chain was recorded in a study of identical twins. Study-level findings and limits: Less excess twin sharing appeared in beta out-of-frame sequences. The authors drew conclusions from cross-sectional statistical analysis rather than following the same donors. Those out-of-frame alpha sequences shared by twins showed an excess of low generation probability.

TCRdb ran MiXCR on the 5' RACE reads and lists one entry per CDR3 protein. Of approximately 1.8 million distinct CDR3 sequences in the sample, around 33% were seen once. The CDR3 has 14 amino acids. V lost 6 bases to trimming and J lost 0 bases, with 11 bases between them. Looked up from germline, CDR1 is DFQATT and CDR2 is SNEGSKA (reference sequence). As for this clonotype: Antigen specificity is unknown.

The receptor comes from a newborn girl in good health. Sequencing used cord blood. The gene calls are TRBV20-1 and TRBJ2-2; TRBD2 might be the D (6 bases). CDR3 protein: CSALSGSNTGELFF. In DNA form, the CDR3 reads TGCAGTGCCTTAAGCGGGTCGAACACCGGGGAGCTGTTTTTT.